These 15 T cell receptor beta chains originate from one sample sequenced in a study of blood T cell repertoires in COVID-19. Data came from immunoSEQ multiplex PCR; TCRdb stores just in-frame clones and leaves some out. The repertoire holds under 300,000 clones, 75% to 90% seen once, with over 2.5% in the top ten. Sequencing was carried out using PBMCs or T cells enriched from blood (not recorded which). These receptor sequences come from a middle-aged woman who had been exposed to COVID-19.

The chain joins TRBV19 to TRBJ2-1; tentative D call: TRBD2 (6 bases). The CDR3 is 14 amino acids. Germline V gene lookup returns CDR1 LNHDA and CDR2 SQIVND (reference sequence). Trimming shortened V by 7 bases and J by 7 bases, and 17 bases separated the two germline ends. CDR3 sequence reads: CASKRENLGNEQFF. CDR3 bases: TGTGCCAGTAAACGGGAGAATTTAGGGAATGAGCAGTTCTTC.

The chain recombines TRBV6-5 with TRBJ1-5, with D possibly being TRBD1 (6 bases). The germline CDR1 and CDR2 sequences are MNHEY and SVGAGI. The CDR3 has 13 amino acids. V lost 8 bases, J lost 7 bases, and 15 bases lay in between. CDR3 residues: CASSYRASQPQHF. In DNA form, the CDR3 reads TGTGCCAGCTCTTACAGGGCATCGCAGCCCCAGCATTTT.

The chain couples TRBV6-1 to TRBJ2-6; D is perhaps TRBD2 (5 bases). The CDR3 sequence is 17 residues long. V shed 3 bases and J shed 0 bases, with 12 bases lying between them. From germline, CDR1 is MNHNS and CDR2 SASEGT. The CDR3 loop reads CASSDWFRGSGANVLTF. The CDR3 DNA sequence: TGTGCCAGCAGTGACTGGTTTCGGGGCTCTGGGGCCAACGTCCTGACTTTC.

This clone was detected once. This chain links TRBV7-3 with TRBJ2-1; a possible D gene is TRBD2 (5 bases). Germline values: CDR1 SGHTA, CDR2 FQGTGA. V lost 5 bases and J lost 4, with 18 bases in between. The CDR3 is 16 residues long. The CDR3 DNA follows: TGTGCCAGCAGCCCCCCCGGAGGCCCTAAGTACAATGAGCAGTTCTTC. It specifies CASSPPGGPKYNEQFF.

The chain links TRBV6-5 to TRBJ2-1, with 10 bases identical to TRBD2. V shed 6 bases, J shed 2 bases, and the junction held 4 bases outside the gene matches. Germline V gene lookup returns CDR1 MNHEY and CDR2 SVGAGI. This CDR3 comprises 15 residues. Here the CDR3 DNA reads TGTGCCAGCAGAGCAAGCGGGGGGGCCTACAATGAGCAGTTCTTC. It yields the protein CASRASGGAYNEQFF.

The chain joins TRBV7-3 to TRBJ1-6, with D uncertain. There are 14 residues in the CDR3. Germline CDR1 SGHTA, CDR2 FQGTGA. The V and J ends lost 5 bases and 10 bases respectively, with 15 bases between them. The CDR3 protein is CASSPGSSGSPLHF. The DNA for the CDR3 is TGTGCCAGCAGCCCGGGGTCGAGTGGCTCACCCCTCCACTTT.

The chain links TRBV2 to TRBJ1-4; D is undetermined. CDR3 length equals 14 residues. Trimming took off 5 bases at V and 6 bases at J, with 13 bases between the two ends. Per germline, CDR1 SNHLY and CDR2 FYNNEI. The CDR3 spells CASSLEGSDEKLFF. CDR3 nucleotides: TGTGCCAGCAGTCTGGAGGGCTCCGATGAAAAACTGTTTTTT.

This sequence joins TRBV18 and TRBJ2-7; TRBD1 might be the D (6 bases). CDR1 KGHSH and CDR2 LQKENI come from the germline V gene. The CDR3 extends over 13 amino acids. Trimming cost V 3 bases and J 3 bases, with 9 bases left between them. This CDR3 reads CASSPQGYYEQYV. The CDR3 DNA is TGTGCCAGCTCACCTCAGGGGTACTACGAGCAGTACGTC.

This sequence joins TRBV25-1 and TRBJ2-2; possible D gene TRBD1, 5 bases. V shed 6 bases and J shed 3 bases, with 11 bases lying between them. This CDR3 region has 14 residues. Per germline, CDR1 MGHDK and CDR2 SYGVNS. The CDR3 nucleotides read TGTGCCAGCAGGGTAGGGGCCTACACCGGGGAGCTGTTTTTT. It encodes CASRVGAYTGELFF.

CDR3 sequence reads: CASSLDLQGNTEAFF. CDR3 nucleotide sequence: TGTGCCAGCAGCTTGGATCTACAGGGGAACACTGAAGCTTTCTTT. The gene calls are TRBV5-4 and TRBJ1-1; perhaps TRBD1 as D (6 bases). In germline, CDR1 is SGHNT, CDR2 YYREEE (reference sequence). With 0 bases removed from V and 1 base from J, the gap between germline ends came to 10 bases. The CDR3 is 15 residues long.

This clone was detected only a few times. The V gene is TRBV4-2, the J gene TRBJ2-5; D call uncertain. CDR1 and CDR2 (germline): LGHNA, YNFKEQ. V shed 4 bases and J shed 4 bases, with 10 bases lying between them. CDR3 length: 13 amino acids. CDR3 nucleotide sequence: TGTGCCAGCAGCCCGACCCCAGGAGAGACCCAGTACTTC. Amino acid sequence: CASSPTPGETQYF.

The gene calls are TRBV19 and TRBJ2-3, with TRBD1 matching over 10 bases. Germline V lookup: CDR1 LNHDA, CDR2 SQIVND (reference sequence). Losses at the gene ends were 5 bases for V and 6 bases for J; bases not matched to a gene: 11. The CDR3 runs to 16 residues. The CDR3 here is CASSRGQGGSGDTQYF. In DNA form, the CDR3 reads TGTGCCAGTAGTCGCGGACAGGGGGGATCAGGGGATACGCAGTATTTT.

The genes are TRBV29-1 and TRBJ2-1; 7 nucleotides align to TRBD1. CDR3 length: 15 residues. From germline, CDR1 is SQVTM and CDR2 ANQGSEA. Losses at the gene ends were 7 bases for V and 0 bases for J; bases not matched to a gene: 9. DNA of the CDR3: TGCAGCGCCGGCCTAGCAGGGGGCTCCTACAATGAGCAGTTCTTC. Protein sequence: CSAGLAGGSYNEQFF.

This clone is a singleton in its sample. V gene TRBV27 combines with J gene TRBJ1-3, with D perhaps TRBD1 (6 bases). Per the germline V gene, CDR1 is MNHEY and CDR2 is SMNVEV (reference sequence). Trimming pared 4 bases from V and 2 bases from J, leaving 12 bases between. The CDR3 loop spans 15 amino acids. The CDR3 nucleotides are TGTGCCAGCAGTTGGGGGCTCGGGGCTGGAAACACCATATATTTT. This codes for CASSWGLGAGNTIYF.

In DNA form, the CDR3 reads TGTGCCAGCAGCTCCCGACAGGGAAGCACTGAAGCTTTCTTT. Translation gives CASSSRQGSTEAFF. This chain connects TRBV7-9 to TRBJ1-1; 7 nucleotides align to TRBD1. The junction had 6 bases not matched to a gene; V was cut back by 4 bases and J by 4 bases. The germline CDR1 and CDR2 sequences are SEHNR and FQNEAQ (reference sequence). The CDR3 has 14 residues. Looking up the rest from reference TRBV7-9 and TRBJ1-1 gives the full variable domain: DTGVSQNPRHKITKRGQNVTFRCDPISEHNRLYWYRQTLGQGPEFLTYFQNEAQLEKSRLLSDRFSAERPKGSFSTLEIQRTEQGDSAMYLCASSSRQGSTEAFFGQGTRLTVV.